Sequencing of this T cell receptor beta chain was carried out in a study of beta chain features in type 1 diabetes. Study-level background: Patients looked much like healthy donors when it came to age, gender and cell yields.

A remark on this clone: What it recognizes is unknown.

Each of the CD4+ naive, central memory, regulatory and stem cell-like memory populations was sorted via CD45RO/CCR7/CD25/CD127/CD95/CD27. Findings and limits, study-wide: Moderate but significant shortening of TCRB CDR3s was recorded in all four CD4+ subsets from Type 1 diabetes patients. At VDJ recombination sites, type 1 diabetes patients had fewer insertions and more deleted nucleotides.

The investigators reverse transcribed all of the isolated RNA, so they sequenced expressed TCRB transcripts. Sequenced by immunoSEQ multiplex PCR; TCRdb stores in-frame clones only, minus some. The data show roughly 250,000 clones, 55% to 70% seen once. This TCR derives from a man aged 30 to 45 in good health. The specimen sequenced was naive CD4+ T cells from blood.

This CDR3 reads CASSPNRGQLNEQFF. The CDR3 region has the DNA TGTGCCAGCAGCCCGAACAGGGGACAGCTCAATGAGCAGTTCTTC. V is TRBV11-2 and J is TRBJ2-1; 7 positions match TRBD1. CDR1 is SGHAT, CDR2 FQNNGV, per germline. The CDR3 is made up of 15 amino acids. Losses at the gene ends were 5 bases for V and 6 bases for J; bases not matched to a gene: 10. The full variable domain, its missing parts supplied by reference TRBV11-2 and TRBJ2-1, is EAGVAQSPRYKIIEKRQSVAFWCNPISGHATLYWYQQILGQGPKLLIQFQNNGVVDDSQLPKDRFSAERLKGVDSTLKIQPAKLEDSAVYLCASSPNRGQLNEQFFGPGTRLTVL.